This is a list of T cell receptor beta chains from one sample in a study of blood T cell repertoires in COVID-19. Some clones are missing from TCRdb's copy, which holds only in-frame ones; the method was immunoSEQ multiplex PCR. The data show fewer than 300,000 clones, approximately 84% seen once. Sequencing input: peripheral blood. Source of these receptors: a human donor in a cohort sampled during active COVID-19. CDR3s include the opening cysteine and the closing phenylalanine or tryptophan. The D gene is left open where the match is weak. Expanded clones get a size class; other rows say once, few or many, or leave the size out.

>TRBV7-3|TRBD2|once|TRBJ2-3
TGTGCCAGCAGCTTATGGACTAGCGGGATTTCAGATACGCAGTATTTT
CASSLWTSGISDTQYF
>TRBV3-1/TRBV3-2|TRBD1|NA|TRBJ1-2
TGTGCCAGCAGCCAAACAGGGGGCGCTGACTATGGCTACACCTTC
CASSQTGGADYGYTF
>TRBV29-1|NA|NA|TRBJ2-7
TGCAGCGTTGTAATTCCACAGGACCTTACCTACGAGCAGTACTTC
CSVVIPQDLTYEQYF
>TRBV12-3/TRBV12-4|NA|NA|TRBJ2-5
TGTGCCAGCAGTTTAGCGTCTAGTGGGACCCAGTACTTC
CASSLASSGTQYF
>TRBV19|NA|once|TRBJ2-1
TGTGCCACCGTGCCGGGTCGCGGGCTAAGGGAGCAGTTCTTC
CATVPGRGLREQFF
>TRBV7-9|NA|NA|TRBJ1-1
TGTGCCAGCAGTCAGGGCGACACTGAAGCTTTCTTT
CASSQGDTEAFF
>TRBV7-6|NA|NA|TRBJ2-3
TGTGCCAGCAGCTTAGACACAGTTATTACAGATACGCAGTATTTT
CASSLDTVITDTQYF
>TRBV13|NA|once|TRBJ1-2
TGTGCCAGCAGCCCTCGGACAGTGAGGGCATATGGCTACACCTTC
CASSPRTVRAYGYTF
>TRBV11-2|TRBD1|NA|TRBJ2-7
TGTGCCAGCAGCTCCTTCGCAGGGGGTGTCTACGAGCAGTACTTC
CASSSFAGGVYEQYF
>TRBV2|NA|NA|TRBJ2-5
TGTGCCAGCAGCAGAAGGAGGCAACAAGAGACCCAGTACTTC
CASSRRRQQETQYF
>TRBV5-1|TRBD1|once|TRBJ1-2
TGCGCCAGCAGCCGGGACAGGTATTCAGATGGCTACACCTTC
CASSRDRYSDGYTF
>TRBV6-5|TRBD2|NA|TRBJ2-1
TGTGCCAGCAGTTGGACTAGCGGCCAGCAGTTCTTC
CASSWTSGQQFF
>TRBV28|NA|NA|TRBJ2-5
TGTGCCAGCAGCGAACAGGGAGTATTCCAAGAGACCCAGTACTTC
CASSEQGVFQETQYF
>TRBV20-1|NA|NA|TRBJ2-1
TGCAGTGCTAGTGCGGTTTGGTCCTACAATGAGCAGTTCTTC
CSASAVWSYNEQFF
>TRBV19|TRBD1|NA|TRBJ1-5
TGTGCCAGTAGACTAAATCCCCTACAGGGGAGAAAGGATCAGCCCCAGCATTTT
CASRLNPLQGRKDQPQHF
>TRBV24-1|NA|NA|TRBJ1-5
TGTGCCACCAGTGACCGCAGGAATCAGCCCCAGCATTTT
CATSDRRNQPQHF
>TRBV18|NA|NA|TRBJ1-3
TGTGCCAGCTCACCCGTGTTGACAGTCAGCTCTGGAAACACCATATATTTT
CASSPVLTVSSGNTIYF
>TRBV4-1|NA|NA|TRBJ2-7
TGCGCCAGCAGCAGGGACACGGGTTCCTACGAGCAGTACTTC
CASSRDTGSYEQYF
>TRBV3-1/TRBV3-2|NA|NA|TRBJ2-3
TGTGCCAGCAGCCAAGATCGGGGGGATACGCAGTATTTT
CASSQDRGDTQYF
>TRBV7-9|TRBD1|once|TRBJ2-7
TGTGCCAGCAGCTTATACTCCCCGACAGGGGTATACGAGCAGTACTTC
CASSLYSPTGVYEQYF
>TRBV19|NA|once|TRBJ1-2
TGTGCCAGTAGCAACGGACTCACAGCTAACTATGGCTACACCTTC
CASSNGLTANYGYTF
>TRBV5-1|NA|NA|TRBJ1-1
TGCGCCAGCAGCTTGGAGGAGGGCACTGAAGCTTTCTTT
CASSLEEGTEAFF
>TRBV5-1|NA|NA|TRBJ2-7
TGCGCCACCGGGAGCGGGGAGGGGGCCTACGAGCAGTACTTC
CATGSGEGAYEQYF
>TRBV24-1|TRBD2|few|TRBJ2-2
TGTGCCACCAGTTCTGGGCGGGGACCGACTAGCGTCAACACCGGGGAGCTGTTTTTT
CATSSGRGPTSVNTGELFF
>TRBV18|NA|NA|TRBJ1-5
TGTGCCAGCTCACCGCTGGCAGGTACCAATCAGCCCCAGCATTTT
CASSPLAGTNQPQHF
>TRBV5-4|TRBD2|NA|TRBJ2-5
TGTGCCTTCGGGACTAGCGGGCGGGAGACCCAGTACTTC
CAFGTSGRETQYF
>TRBV5-1|NA|NA|TRBJ2-2
TGCGCCAGCAGCTTGCAGTATCGGGGGACCTCCGGGGAGCTGTTTTTT
CASSLQYRGTSGELFF
>TRBV19|NA|NA|TRBJ2-2
TGTGCCAGTAGTATAGGCACAGGGAACACCGGGGAGCTGTTTTTT
CASSIGTGNTGELFF
>TRBV29-1|NA|NA|TRBJ1-3
TGCAGCGTTCACGGTGGAGGGAACACCATATATTTT
CSVHGGGNTIYF
>TRBV6-5|NA|NA|TRBJ2-5
TGTGCCATCGCGGCTACGGTAGAGACCCAGTACTTC
CAIAATVETQYF
>TRBV5-4|NA|NA|TRBJ2-7
TGTGCCAGCAGCTTATACCCCAGGGGAAACTCCTACGAGCAGTACTTC
CASSLYPRGNSYEQYF
>TRBV5-6|TRBD1|once|TRBJ2-2
TGTGCCAGCAGGATGACAGGGTCGAACACCGGGGAGCTGTTTTTT
CASRMTGSNTGELFF
>TRBV5-6|NA|few|TRBJ1-1
TGTGCCAGCGGCGGGTGGGCCACTGAAGCTTTCTTT
CASGGWATEAFF
>TRBV5-8|NA|NA|TRBJ2-2
TGTGCCAGCAGCGCACACTACAGGGTCGGGGAGCTGTTTTTT
CASSAHYRVGELFF
>TRBV29-1|NA|NA|TRBJ1-1
TGCAGCGTTGGTCAGGGAGGAGGAACTGAAGCTTTCTTT
CSVGQGGGTEAFF
>TRBV18|TRBD1|NA|TRBJ2-5
TGTGCCAGCTCACCACCCGGGACAGCCCAAGAGACCCAGTACTTC
CASSPPGTAQETQYF
>TRBV11-3|TRBD2|few|TRBJ2-3
TGTGCCAGCAGCTTATCAGGACTAGCGGGAGGGGGCACAGATACGCAGTATTTT
CASSLSGLAGGGTDTQYF
>TRBV7-8|TRBD1|NA|TRBJ2-6
TGTGCCAGCAGCTTAAGAGCCCTGGGACAGGGGGTTACTGGGGCCAACGTCCTGACTTTC
CASSLRALGQGVTGANVLTF
>TRBV7-2|TRBD1|NA|TRBJ1-3
TGTGCCAGCAGCCCCGACAGGGGCTGGGCTGGAAACACCATATATTTT
CASSPDRGWAGNTIYF
>TRBV5-1|NA|NA|TRBJ2-3
TGCGCCAGCAGCTTGGGGCGGGCGGTGGAAAGGGCAGATACGCAGTATTTT
CASSLGRAVERADTQYF
>TRBV19|TRBD2|NA|TRBJ2-2
TGTGCCAGCACGACTAGCGGGGTCGCCGGGGAGCTGTTTTTT
CASTTSGVAGELFF
>TRBV4-2|NA|NA|TRBJ2-3
TGTGCCAGCAGCCGGTCAGTTCAGTCTAGCACAGATACGCAGTATTTT
CASSRSVQSSTDTQYF
>TRBV6-5|NA|NA|TRBJ2-7
TGTGCCAGCAGTTACTCGACTACCTACGAGCAGTACTTC
CASSYSTTYEQYF
>TRBV5-1|NA|NA|TRBJ2-7
TGCGCCAGCAGCTTGCGCGGCCACCCCTTCGACGAGCAGTACTTC
CASSLRGHPFDEQYF
>TRBV4-1|NA|NA|TRBJ1-2
TGCGCCAGCAGCCTTTCACCCGGGACTAACTATGGCTACACCTTC
CASSLSPGTNYGYTF
>TRBV19|NA|once|TRBJ1-3
TGTGCCACCGGGGATGGAAACACCATATATTTT
CATGDGNTIYF
>TRBV13|TRBD1|many|TRBJ1-3
TGTGCCAGCAGCGAACAGGGGACTGGAAACACCATATATTTT
CASSEQGTGNTIYF
>TRBV28|NA|NA|TRBJ1-2
TGTGCCAGCAGACCCCGAGACAGAGACTATGGCTACACCTTC
CASRPRDRDYGYTF
>TRBV18|NA|NA|TRBJ2-5
TGTGCCAGCTCACCACGGGCCGGGAACAAAGAGACCCAGTACTTC
CASSPRAGNKETQYF
>TRBV18|TRBD2|NA|TRBJ2-7
TGTGCCAGCTCACCAAGGTATGGCGGGGGGGCCTACGAGCAGTACTTC
CASSPRYGGGAYEQYF
>TRBV28|NA|NA|TRBJ1-3
TGTGCCAGCAGTTTAGGGGGGGCGGGGGACTACTACTCTGGAAACACCATATATTTT
CASSLGGAGDYYSGNTIYF
>TRBV3-1/TRBV3-2|NA|NA|TRBJ2-1
TGTGCCAGCAGCCAAGATTACGGTGAGCAGTTCTTC
CASSQDYGEQFF
>TRBV14|TRBD1|few|TRBJ2-5
TGTGCCAGCAGCCAGAACAGGGGCCAAGAGACCCAGTACTTC
CASSQNRGQETQYF
>TRBV7-2|NA|NA|TRBJ2-2
TGTGCCAGCAGCAGCGGGCGTCGGAACACCGGGGAGCTGTTTTTT
CASSSGRRNTGELFF
>TRBV7-9|TRBD2|NA|TRBJ2-1
TGTGCCAGCAGCTTAGCTGGACTAGCGGTTGGAAGCTCCTACAATGAGCAGTTCTTC
CASSLAGLAVGSSYNEQFF